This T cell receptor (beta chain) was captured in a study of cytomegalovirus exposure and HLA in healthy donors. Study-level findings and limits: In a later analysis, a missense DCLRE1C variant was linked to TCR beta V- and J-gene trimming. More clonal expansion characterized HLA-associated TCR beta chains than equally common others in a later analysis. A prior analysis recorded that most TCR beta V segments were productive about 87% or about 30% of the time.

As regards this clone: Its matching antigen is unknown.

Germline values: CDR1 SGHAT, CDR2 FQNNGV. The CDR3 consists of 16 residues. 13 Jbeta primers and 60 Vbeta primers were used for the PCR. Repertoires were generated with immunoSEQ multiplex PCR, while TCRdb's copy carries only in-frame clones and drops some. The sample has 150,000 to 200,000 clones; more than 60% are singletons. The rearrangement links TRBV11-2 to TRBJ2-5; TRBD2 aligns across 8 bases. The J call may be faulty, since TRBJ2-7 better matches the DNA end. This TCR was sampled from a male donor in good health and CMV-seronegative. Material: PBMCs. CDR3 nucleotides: TGTGCCAGCAGCTTAGGTAGGGTAGCGGGGATCGACGAGCAGTACTTC. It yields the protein CASSLGRVAGIDEQYF.